This T cell receptor (beta chain) was retrieved from a study of cytomegalovirus exposure and HLA in healthy donors. Background on the study: The roughly 120 validation repertoires, a later analysis reported, used the same platform as the roughly 700 repertoires from the first cohort.

The V and J ends lost 1 base and 4 bases, in that order; junction bases with no gene match: 4. The length of the CDR3 is 17 residues. The germline V gene encodes CDR1 LGHNA and CDR2 YNFKEQ. Sequencing was performed with immunoSEQ multiplex PCR; in TCRdb, only in-frame clones are kept and a portion is missing. The profile shows some 68,000 clones, roughly 94% of them singletons. In regard to this clone: The target antigen is unknown.

Study-level results: Whilst most TCR sequences proved rare, a subset of public TCRs occurred across many donors. Researchers counted roughly 160 TCR beta chains as cytomegalovirus-associated.

The donors were members of the validation cohort, which comprised around 110 subjects and was separate from the first cohort of 600 to 800 subjects. Sequenced input: PBMCs. V usage is TRBV4-2 and J usage is TRBJ2-7; TRBD2 matches 16 bases. The TCR originated in a man between 18 and 29 years old in good health and CMV-seropositive. DNA of the CDR3: TGTGCCAGCAGCCAAGGGGGACTAGCGGGGGGGCTTTACGAGCAGTACTTC. Amino acid sequence: CASSQGGLAGGLYEQYF.